Shown below are 2 T cell receptor beta chains from a single sample sequenced in a study of cytomegalovirus exposure and HLA in healthy donors. This PCR relied on a set of 60 Vbeta primers and 13 Jbeta primers. The method was immunoSEQ multiplex PCR; TCRdb's version includes in-frame clones alone and lacks a portion of them. The sample has over 130,000 clones; 80% are singletons. Sequencing was done on a sample of PBMCs. These receptors all come from a man in his forties or fifties in good health and CMV-seronegative.

Only one count was recorded for this clone. The V call is TRBV27, the J call TRBJ2-3; TRBD2 aligns across 16 bases. The germline gives CDR1 MNHEY, CDR2 SMNVEV (reference sequence). With V trimmed by 4 bases and J by 7 bases, 8 bases remained unmatched. The CDR3 covers 17 residues. Here the CDR3 DNA reads TGTGCCAGCAGTTCCCCGGGACTAGCGGGAGGGCCCCATACGCAGTATTTT. Protein: CASSSPGLAGGPHTQYF.

The gene calls are TRBV10-3 and TRBJ2-3, with D tentatively TRBD1 (5 bases). The V end lost 0 bases, the J end lost 5 bases, and 12 bases lay between the germline ends. The CDR3 has 15 residues. Germline V CDR1 and CDR2: ENHRY, SYGVKD. This CDR3 is CAISESGDRGDTQYF. CDR3 coding DNA: TGTGCCATCAGTGAGTCAGGGGATCGTGGAGATACGCAGTATTTT.